The sequence of this T cell receptor (beta chain) was determined in a study of T-cell memory formation after mild COVID-19. In the study overall: The TCR clusters were mostly specific to one donor.

The V gene's germline CDR1 is SGHRS and CDR2 YFSETQ. The CDR3 sequence is 15 residues long. V lost 4 bases, J lost 6 bases, and 7 bases stayed unmatched. UMIs and sample barcodes were carried by the TCR alpha and TCR beta cDNA libraries that 5'RACE produced using constant-segment primers. TCRdb reprocessed the 5' RACE reads with MiXCR, giving one entry per CDR3 protein. The repertoire holds 65,000 to 90,000 distinct CDR3 sequences, with about 15% as singletons. As for this clonotype: Its target is not known.

Overall study findings and caveats: Contracting clones from day 15 to 85 had balanced CD4/CD8; later expanders favoured CD4+. Memory sampled before infection contained some responding clones, suggesting cross-reactive memory joined.

The sample consisted of PBMCs or a T cell subset sorted from them (not recorded which). This rearrangement joins TRBV5-1 to TRBJ2-1; 10 bases align to TRBD1. This sequence originates from an adult woman who had mild COVID-19 (a few samples of this study predate the infection). Cell type and time point are not known. This CDR3 reads CASSLDRGSANEQFF. CDR3 in DNA: TGCGCCAGCAGCCTGGACAGGGGGTCGGCCAATGAGCAGTTCTTC.